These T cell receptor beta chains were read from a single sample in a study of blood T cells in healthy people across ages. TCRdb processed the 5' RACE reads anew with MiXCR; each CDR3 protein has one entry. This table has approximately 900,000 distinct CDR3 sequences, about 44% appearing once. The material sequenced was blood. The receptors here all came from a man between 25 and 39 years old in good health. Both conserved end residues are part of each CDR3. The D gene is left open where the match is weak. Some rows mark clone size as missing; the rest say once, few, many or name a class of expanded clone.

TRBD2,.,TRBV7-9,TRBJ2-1,TGTGCCAGCAGCTTAGAGGGGCGTAGCGGGATCAACAATGAGCAGTTCTTC,CASSLEGRSGINNEQFF
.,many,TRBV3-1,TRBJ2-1,TGTGCCAGCAGCCAGGCTTACAATGAGCAGTTCTTC,CASSQAYNEQFF
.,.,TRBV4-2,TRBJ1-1,TGTGCCAGCAGCCAACTCGGGGGAGGGTACACTGAAGCTTTCTTT,CASSQLGGGYTEAFF
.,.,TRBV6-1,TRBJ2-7,TGTGCCAGCAGTGAACAGCCTAGAGCCGAGAATGAGCAGTACTTC,CASSEQPRAENEQYF
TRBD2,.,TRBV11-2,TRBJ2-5,TGTGCCAGCAGCTTAGATCCGAGCGGGGTGGTGGAGACCCAGTACTTC,CASSLDPSGVVETQYF
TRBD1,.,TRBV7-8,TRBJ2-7,TGTGCCAGCAGCTCCTCAAAAGGGACAGACTACGAGCAGTACTTC,CASSSSKGTDYEQYF
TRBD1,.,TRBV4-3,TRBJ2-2,TGCGCCAGCAGCCAAGAAACAGGGGCGACCGGGGAGCTGTTTTTT,CASSQETGATGELFF
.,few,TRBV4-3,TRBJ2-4,TGCGCCAGCAGCCAAGTTCAGGGGGGGGACATTCAGTACTTC,CASSQVQGGDIQYF
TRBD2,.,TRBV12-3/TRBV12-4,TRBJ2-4,TGTGCCAGCAGTCACCGGGGGGTGGGACCGGGCGGAAACATTCAGTACTTC,CASSHRGVGPGGNIQYF
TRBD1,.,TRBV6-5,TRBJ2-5,TGTGCCAGCAGAACCGGGACAGGCCCTGGAGAGACCCAGTACTTC,CASRTGTGPGETQYF
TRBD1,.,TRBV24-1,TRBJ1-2,TGTGCCACCAGTGATTCGGGGGACAGAACCTATGGCTACACCTTC,CATSDSGDRTYGYTF
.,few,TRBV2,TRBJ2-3,TGTGCCAGCACCCAAGGGCCGGCAGATACGCAGTATTTT,CASTQGPADTQYF
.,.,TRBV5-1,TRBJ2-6,TGCGCCAGCAGCTTGGCCTGGGGGGGCCTTGGGGCCAACGTCCCGACTTTC,CASSLAWGGLGANVPTF
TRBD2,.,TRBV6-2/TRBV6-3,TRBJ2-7,TGTGCCAGCAGTTACCGACTAGCGGTCTCCTACGAGCAGTACTTC,CASSYRLAVSYEQYF
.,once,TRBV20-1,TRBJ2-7,TGCAGTGTCCAGACAGGGAGGAGGTACGAGCAGTACTTC,CSVQTGRRYEQYF
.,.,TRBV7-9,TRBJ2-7,TGTGCCATACCAAAGTCGGACATCTCCTACGAGCAGTACTTC,CAIPKSDISYEQYF
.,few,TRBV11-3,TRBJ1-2,TGTGCCAGCAGCCCGCCGGGGGGCGACTATGGCTACACCTTC,CASSPPGGDYGYTF
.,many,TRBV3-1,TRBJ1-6,TGTGCCAGCAGCCTAGAAGACAGGAGGAATTCACCCCTCCACTTT,CASSLEDRRNSPLHF
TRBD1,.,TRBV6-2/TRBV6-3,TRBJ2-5,TGTGCCAGCAGCACCGGGACAGGGCAGTACTTC,CASSTGTGQYF
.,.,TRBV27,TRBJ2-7,TGTGCCAGCAGTTCCGACACCGCCTCCTACGAGCAGTACTTC,CASSSDTASYEQYF
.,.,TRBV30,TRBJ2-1,TGTGCCTGGAGTGTAGAGAGGCGTACAAATGAGCAGTTCTTC,CAWSVERRTNEQFF
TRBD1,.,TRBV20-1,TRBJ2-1,TGCAGTGCTAGAGGGGGACAGGGGTACAATGGGCAGTTCTTC,CSARGGQGYNGQFF
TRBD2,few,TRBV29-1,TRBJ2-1,TGCAGCGTTGATCAGCGGGGAAAGTTCTTC,CSVDQRGKFF
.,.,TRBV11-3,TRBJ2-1,TGTGTCAGCAGCTTTAGTCAGGGGTACAATGAGCAGTTCTTC,CVSSFSQGYNEQFF
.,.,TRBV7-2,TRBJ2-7,TGTGCCAGCAGCTTACATAGGCAGGGCTACGAGCAGTACTTC,CASSLHRQGYEQYF
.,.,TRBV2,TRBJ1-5,TGTGCCAGCAGTGGTGAGGGAGGGCCCAATCAGCCCCAGCATTTT,CASSGEGGPNQPQHF
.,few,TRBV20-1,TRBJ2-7,TGCAGTGCTAGATCCCTAAGGGCCTACGAGCAGTACTTC,CSARSLRAYEQYF
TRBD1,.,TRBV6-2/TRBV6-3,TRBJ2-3,TGTGCCAGCAAAGGGACAGGAGCAGATACGCAGTATTTT,CASKGTGADTQYF
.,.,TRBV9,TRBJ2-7,TGTGCCAGCAGCGTAGGGGGGAGGTTCAACGAGCAGTACTTC,CASSVGGRFNEQYF
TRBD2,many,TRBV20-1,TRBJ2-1,TGCAGTGCTAGAGATCGCGGAGGCGGGGGGTCCTACAATGAGCAGTTCTTC,CSARDRGGGGSYNEQFF
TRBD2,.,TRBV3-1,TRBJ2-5,TGTGCCAGCAGCCGGACTAGCGGGGGGTTATACAATGAGCAGTACTTC,CASSRTSGGLYNEQYF
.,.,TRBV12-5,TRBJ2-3,TGTGCTAGTGGCCCCCAGGGAACAGATACGCAGTATTTT,CASGPQGTDTQYF
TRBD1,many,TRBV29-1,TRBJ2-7,TGCAGCGTCAGTGGGACAGGGGAACAGTACTTC,CSVSGTGEQYF
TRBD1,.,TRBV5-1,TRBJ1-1,TGCGCCGGCAGCTTAGGACAGGTGCGGGAGACTGAAGCTTTCTTT,CAGSLGQVRETEAFF
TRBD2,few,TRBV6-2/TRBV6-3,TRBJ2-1,TGTGCCAGCAGGGGTGCTAGCGGGGGGCCCTGGAATGAGCAGTTCTTC,CASRGASGGPWNEQFF
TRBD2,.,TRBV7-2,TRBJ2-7,TGTGCCAGCAGCTTAAGGCTAGCGGGAGGGACGGGCGAGCAGTACTTC,CASSLRLAGGTGEQYF
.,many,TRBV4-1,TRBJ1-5,TGCGCCAGCAGCCAAGATGGTTCGCAAAATCAGCCCCAGCATTTT,CASSQDGSQNQPQHF
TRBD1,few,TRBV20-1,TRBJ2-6,TGCAGTGTTAAGGGGACAGATAACGTCCTGACTTTC,CSVKGTDNVLTF
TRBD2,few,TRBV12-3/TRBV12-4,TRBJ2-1,TGTGCCAGCAGTTCAAGGGCTAGCGGGGGATACAATGAGCAGTTCTTC,CASSSRASGGYNEQFF
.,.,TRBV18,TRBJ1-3,TGTGCCAGCTCCCCGGACGGCATCTCTGGAAACACCATATATTTT,CASSPDGISGNTIYF